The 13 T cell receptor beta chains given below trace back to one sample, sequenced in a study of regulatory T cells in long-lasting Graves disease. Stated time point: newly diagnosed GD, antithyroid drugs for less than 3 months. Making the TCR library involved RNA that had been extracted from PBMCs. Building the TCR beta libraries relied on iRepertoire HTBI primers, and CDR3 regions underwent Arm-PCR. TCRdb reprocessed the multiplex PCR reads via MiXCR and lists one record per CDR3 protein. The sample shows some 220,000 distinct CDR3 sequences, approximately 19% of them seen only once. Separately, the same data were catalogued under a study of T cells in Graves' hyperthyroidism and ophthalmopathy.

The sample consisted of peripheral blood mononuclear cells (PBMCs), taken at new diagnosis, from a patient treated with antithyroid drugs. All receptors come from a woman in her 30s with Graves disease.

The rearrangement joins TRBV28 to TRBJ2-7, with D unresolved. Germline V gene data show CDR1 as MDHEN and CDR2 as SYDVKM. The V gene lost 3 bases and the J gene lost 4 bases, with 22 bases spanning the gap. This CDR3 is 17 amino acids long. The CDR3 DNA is TGTGCCAGCAGTTTTATTCCGACAATAGTGCGGAAGTACGAGCAGTACTTC. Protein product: CASSFIPTIVRKYEQYF.

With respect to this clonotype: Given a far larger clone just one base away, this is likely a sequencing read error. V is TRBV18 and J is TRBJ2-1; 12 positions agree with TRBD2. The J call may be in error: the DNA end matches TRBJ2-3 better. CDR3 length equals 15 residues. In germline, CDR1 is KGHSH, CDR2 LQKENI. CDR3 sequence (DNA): TGTGCCAGCTCACGGACTAGCGGGACTTTGGGTACGCAGTATTTT. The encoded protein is CASSRTSGTLGTQYF.

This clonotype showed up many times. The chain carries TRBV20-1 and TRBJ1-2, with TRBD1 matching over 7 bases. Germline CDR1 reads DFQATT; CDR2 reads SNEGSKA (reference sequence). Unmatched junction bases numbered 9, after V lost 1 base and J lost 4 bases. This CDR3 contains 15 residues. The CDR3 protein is CSARGGTALPYGYTF. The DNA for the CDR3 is TGCAGTGCTAGAGGGGGGACAGCGCTGCCCTATGGCTACACCTTC.

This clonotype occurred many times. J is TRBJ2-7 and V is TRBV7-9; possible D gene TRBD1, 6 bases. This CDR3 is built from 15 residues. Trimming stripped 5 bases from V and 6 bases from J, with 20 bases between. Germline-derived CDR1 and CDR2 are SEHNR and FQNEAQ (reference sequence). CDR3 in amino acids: CASSLSLDSLSEQYF. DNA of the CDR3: TGTGCCAGCAGCCTATCCCTGGACAGCCTCTCCGAGCAGTACTTC.

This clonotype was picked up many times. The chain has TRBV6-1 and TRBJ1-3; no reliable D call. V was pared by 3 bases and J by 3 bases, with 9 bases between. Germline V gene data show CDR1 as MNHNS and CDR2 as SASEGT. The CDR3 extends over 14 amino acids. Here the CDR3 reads CASSDVGSGNTIYF. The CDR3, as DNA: TGTGCCAGCAGTGACGTTGGAAGTGGAAACACCATATATTTT.

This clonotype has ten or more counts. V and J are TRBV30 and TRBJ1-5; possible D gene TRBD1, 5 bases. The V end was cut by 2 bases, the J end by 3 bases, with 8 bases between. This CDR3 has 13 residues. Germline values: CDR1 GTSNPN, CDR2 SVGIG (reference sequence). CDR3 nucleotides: TGTGCCTGGAGTAGGGGTCCCAATCAGCCCCAGCATTTT. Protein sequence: CAWSRGPNQPQHF.

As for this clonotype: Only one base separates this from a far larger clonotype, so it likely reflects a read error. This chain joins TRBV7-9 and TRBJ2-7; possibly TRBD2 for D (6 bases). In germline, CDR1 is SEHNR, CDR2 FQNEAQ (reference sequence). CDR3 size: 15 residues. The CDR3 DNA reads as TGTGTCAGCAGCTTAGCGGCGGGACCCCCGAACGAGCAGTACTTC. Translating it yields CVSSLAAGPPNEQYF.

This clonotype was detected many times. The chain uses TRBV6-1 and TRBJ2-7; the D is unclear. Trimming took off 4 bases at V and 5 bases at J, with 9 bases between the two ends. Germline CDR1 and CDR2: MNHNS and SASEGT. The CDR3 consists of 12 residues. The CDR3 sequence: CASSVRAHEQYF. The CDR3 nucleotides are TGTGCCAGCAGTGTTAGAGCGCACGAGCAGTACTTC.

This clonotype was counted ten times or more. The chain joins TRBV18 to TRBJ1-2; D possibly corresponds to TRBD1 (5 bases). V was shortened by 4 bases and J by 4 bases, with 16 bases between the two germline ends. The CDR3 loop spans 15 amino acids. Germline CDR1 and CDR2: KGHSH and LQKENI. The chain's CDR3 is CASSLGGNSGYGYTF. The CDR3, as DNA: TGTGCCAGCTCACTCGGGGGTAACAGCGGCTATGGCTACACCTTC.

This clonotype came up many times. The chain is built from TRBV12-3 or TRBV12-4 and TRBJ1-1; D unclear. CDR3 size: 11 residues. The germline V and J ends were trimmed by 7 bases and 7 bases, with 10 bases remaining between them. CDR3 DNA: TGTGCCAGCACACGCAGGAATGAAGCTTTCTTT. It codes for CASTRRNEAFF.

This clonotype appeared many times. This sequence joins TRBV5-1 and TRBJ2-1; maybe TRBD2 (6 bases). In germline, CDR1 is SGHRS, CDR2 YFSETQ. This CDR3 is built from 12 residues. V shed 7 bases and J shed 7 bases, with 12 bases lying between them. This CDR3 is CASSERVNEQFF. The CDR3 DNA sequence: TGCGCCAGCTCTGAGCGGGTAAATGAGCAGTTCTTC. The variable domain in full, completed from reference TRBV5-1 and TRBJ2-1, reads KAGVTQTPRYLIKTRGQQVTLSCSPISGHRSVSWYQQTPGQGLQFLFEYFSETQRNKGNFPGRFSGRQFSNSRSEMNVSTLELGDSALYLCASSERVNEQFFGPGTRLTVL.

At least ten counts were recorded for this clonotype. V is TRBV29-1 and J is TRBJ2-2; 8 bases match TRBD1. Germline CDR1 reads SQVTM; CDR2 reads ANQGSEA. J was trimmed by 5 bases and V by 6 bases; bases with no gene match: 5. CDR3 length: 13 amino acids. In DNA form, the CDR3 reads TGCAGCGTACCGGGACAGGCAACCGGGGAGCTGTTTTTT. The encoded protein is CSVPGQATGELFF.

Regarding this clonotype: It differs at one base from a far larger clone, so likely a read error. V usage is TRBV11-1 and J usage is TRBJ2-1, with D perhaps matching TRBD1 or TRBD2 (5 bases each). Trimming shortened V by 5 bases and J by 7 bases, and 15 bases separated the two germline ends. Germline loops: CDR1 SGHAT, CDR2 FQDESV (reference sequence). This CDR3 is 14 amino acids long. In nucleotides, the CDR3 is TGTGCCAGCAGCACCCCGGGACGGAAAAATGAGCAGTTCTTC. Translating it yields CASSTPGRKNEQFF.